The sequence of this T cell receptor beta chain was determined in a study of T-cell reconstitution after alpha-beta-depleted transplantation in children (dated by TCRdb to 2016 to 2017). Some background on the complete study: T-cell immune reconstitution after TCRalphabeta/CD19-depleted allogeneic hematopoietic cell transplantation in children was quantitatively tracked in the study by means of TCR repertoire profiling.

The junction shows trimming of 7 bases on V and 6 bases on J, plus 6 bases between the germline ends. The CDR3, from cysteine to phenylalanine, totals 10 residues. Just the 30-base CDR3 DNA is kept, in frame starting at base 1. In this sample, this clonotype turned up many times. Its antigen is still unknown. Base qualities were left out, and no much larger clone turns up one base away. Library preparation employed PCR. The sequencer was an Illumina HiSeq 2500. To normalize quantification of the TCRbeta repertoire, the TCR libraries were built with molecular barcoding that relied on unique molecular identifiers. TCRdb handled the public reads itself, with Q25 trimming in fastp and clone calling in MiXCR, and kept productive beta chains. Rows are combined by CDR3 protein, so each entry shows the most common genes and DNA. The sample has roughly 220,000 distinct CDR3 sequences on record, approximately 12% of them singletons. The ten largest clones capture around 2.8% of the sample.

The input for sequencing was PBMCs from the stem cell graft donor, taken from the stem cell graft. The clonotype originates from a human donor who donated a stem cell graft to a child with acute lymphoblastic leukemia. Recombination connected TRBV12-3 or TRBV12-4 to TRBJ1-1, with the D gene call left open. The nucleotides are TGTGCCAGCAAAGGGTCTGAAGCTTTCTTT. This translates into CASKGSEAFF.